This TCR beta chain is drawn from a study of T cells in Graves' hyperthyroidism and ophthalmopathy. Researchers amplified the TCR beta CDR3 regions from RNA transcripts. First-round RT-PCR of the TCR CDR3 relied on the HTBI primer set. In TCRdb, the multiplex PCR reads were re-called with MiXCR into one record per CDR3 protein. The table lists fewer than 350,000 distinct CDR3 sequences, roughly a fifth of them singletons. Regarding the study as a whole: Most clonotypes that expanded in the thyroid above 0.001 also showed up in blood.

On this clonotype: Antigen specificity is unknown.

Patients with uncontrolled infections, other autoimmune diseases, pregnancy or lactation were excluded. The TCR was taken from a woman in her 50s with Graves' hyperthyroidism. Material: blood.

CDR3 sequence: CASSQAQGLEKLFF. The DNA of the CDR3 is TGCGCCAGCAGCCAAGCACAGGGTCTTGAAAAACTGTTTTTT. The V call is TRBV4-1, the J call TRBJ1-4, with a tentative D call TRBD1 (6 bases). Trimming shortened V by 1 base and J by 7 bases, and 10 bases separated the two germline ends. The CDR3 length is 14 residues. Looked up from germline, CDR1 is MGHRA and CDR2 is YSYEKL.